The clone carrying this T cell receptor beta chain was recorded many times. The length of the CDR3 is 15 residues. Trimming stripped 0 bases from V and 1 base from J, with 10 bases between. CDR1 is SGHRS, CDR2 YFSETQ, per germline. TCRdb used MiXCR to reprocess the RT-PCR reads, holding one entry per CDR3 protein. The sample records 57,000 or so distinct CDR3 sequences, about 14% being singletons. These data are taken from a study of patients and donors after allogeneic stem cell transplantation. The clonotype was recovered from a human donor who was either an allogeneic HSCT recipient or a stem cell or donor lymphocyte infusion donor (not recorded which). It is not recorded whose cells these are; they may come from a transplant donor. The rearrangement uses TRBV5-1 and TRBJ1-1; TRBD1 is a possible D gene (5 bases). Source material: blood, either unsorted or a sorted T cell fraction (not recorded which). DNA of the CDR3: TGCGCCAGCAGCTTGGTTCAGGGTTCGAACACTGAAGCTTTCTTT. Amino acids: CASSLVQGSNTEAFF.